These 6 T cell receptor beta chains were all obtained from the same sample, sequenced in a study of blood T cell repertoires in COVID-19. The protocol was immunoSEQ multiplex PCR, while the TCRdb copy is restricted to in-frame clones and leaves out a portion. In the table there are fewer than 600,000 clones, approximately 92% of which are singletons. Material for sequencing was peripheral blood. These receptors originate from a man between 18 and 35 years old with COVID-19, enrolled during active disease.

This chain uses TRBV7-8 with TRBJ1-4; D call uncertain. The CDR3 runs to 15 residues. Germline V gene lookup returns CDR1 SGHVS and CDR2 FQNEAQ. Trimming pared 3 bases from V and 4 bases from J, leaving 12 bases between. CDR3 sequence: CASSFEVALNEKLFF. In nucleotides, the CDR3 is TGTGCCAGCAGCTTTGAGGTGGCCCTTAATGAAAAACTGTTTTTT.

This clone is a singleton in its sample. The rearrangement uses TRBV27 and TRBJ2-6, with 10 bases identical to TRBD1. This CDR3 is built from 18 residues. Germline V lookup: CDR1 MNHEY, CDR2 SMNVEV (reference sequence). V was clipped by 4 bases and J by 4 bases; unmatched bases: 10. CDR3 protein: CASSSYGDRGSGANVLTF. The DNA of the CDR3 is TGTGCCAGCAGTTCCTATGGGGACAGGGGATCCGGGGCCAACGTCCTGACTTTC.

This chain connects TRBV5-1 to TRBJ2-1; D is ambiguous. The CDR3 runs to 13 residues. V shed 7 bases and J shed 2 bases, with 10 bases lying between them. Germline V lookup: CDR1 SGHRS, CDR2 YFSETQ. The CDR3 region has the DNA TGCGCCAGCGCGGCCCCCCCCTACAATGAGCAGTTCTTC. This sequence encodes CASAAPPYNEQFF.

The chain couples TRBV29-1 to TRBJ2-3; TRBD2 might be the D (5 bases). Between the trimmed V and J ends, which lost 0 bases and 3 bases, there was a span of 7 bases. This CDR3 contains 13 residues. Germline V gives CDR1 SQVTM, CDR2 ANQGSEA. The CDR3 region has the DNA TGCAGCGTTGAAGAACTAGGAACAGATACGCAGTATTTT. It yields the protein CSVEELGTDTQYF.

The chain links TRBV5-6 to TRBJ2-4; D unresolved. The germline V gene has CDR1 SGHDT and CDR2 YYEEEE. The CDR3 is made up of 13 amino acids. Trimming removed 2 bases at V and 5 bases at J, with 8 bases between. In DNA form, the CDR3 reads TGTGCCAGCAGCTTCCCCACTGAAAACATTCAGTACTTC. This translates into CASSFPTENIQYF. The variable domain in full, completed from reference TRBV5-6 and TRBJ2-4, reads DAGVTQSPTHLIKTRGQQVTLRCSPKSGHDTVSWYQQALGQGPQFIFQYYEEEERQRGNFPDRFSGHQFPNYSSELNVNALLLGDSALYLCASSFPTENIQYFGAGTRLSVL.

V is TRBV15 and J is TRBJ1-5, with D hard to call. Germline CDR1 and CDR2: LNHNV and YYDKDF (reference sequence). The germline V and J ends were trimmed by 0 bases and 7 bases, with 10 bases remaining between them. This CDR3 contains 14 residues. The DNA of the CDR3 is TGTGCCACCAGCAGAGATCGGGGAGAACAGCCCCAGCATTTT. This sequence encodes CATSRDRGEQPQHF. Variable domain in full (rest from reference TRBV15 and TRBJ1-5): DAMVIQNPRYQVTQFGKPVTLSCSQTLNHNVMYWYQQKSSQAPKLLFHYYDKDFNNEADTPDNFQSRRPNTSFCFLDIRSPGLGDTAMYLCATSRDRGEQPQHFGDGTRLSIL.